The 26 T cell receptor beta chains given below trace back to one sample, sequenced in a study of vaccination effects on CD4 cells after COVID-19. Their cognate antigens are unknown. The assay was immunoSEQ multiplex PCR, and TCRdb's table has in-frame clones only and misses some. The sample holds 30,000 or so clones, about 71% seen once. Once cultured for 10 to 11 days, the cells underwent separation to obtain CD4+ T cells. Here the sequenced sample was CD4+ T cells from PBMCs cultured without peptide, taken before COVID-19 vaccination. These receptors came from a human donor who received a COVID-19 vaccine.

V and J are TRBV3-1 (or the pseudogene TRBV3-2) and TRBJ2-1; 9 nucleotides agree with TRBD1. Germline CDR1 and CDR2: LGHDT and YNNKEL (reference sequence). This CDR3 has 15 residues. V shed 2 bases, J shed 7 bases, and the junction held 6 bases outside the gene matches. Here the CDR3 reads CASSQPGQGVNEQFF. In DNA form, the CDR3 reads TGTGCCAGCAGCCAACCGGGACAGGGAGTTAATGAGCAGTTCTTC.

This chain joins TRBV7-9 and TRBJ2-2; D remains ambiguous. The CDR3 is made up of 16 amino acids. Deletions cut 4 bases from V and 3 bases from J, with 15 bases between. Germline CDR1 SEHNR, CDR2 FQNEAQ (reference sequence). The CDR3 nucleotides are TGTGCCAGCAGCTCCCGACCGCCTGATTACACCGGGGAGCTGTTTTTT. It translates to CASSSRPPDYTGELFF.

This clone appeared a few times. The V and J genes are TRBV2 and TRBJ1-6; the D gene is possibly TRBD1 (5 bases). The V and J ends lost 6 bases and 7 bases respectively, with 13 bases between them. The CDR3 length is 14 residues. Germline values: CDR1 SNHLY, CDR2 FYNNEI. The CDR3 DNA is TGTGCCAGCAGACCGGGACGGGACAATTCACCCCTCCACTTT. Amino acid sequence: CASRPGRDNSPLHF.

The V call is TRBV28, the J call TRBJ1-1; D gene uncertain. The length of the CDR3 is 13 residues. Germline V gene data show CDR1 as MDHEN and CDR2 as SYDVKM. Trimming pared 3 bases from V and 0 bases from J, leaving 5 bases between. CDR3 region: CASSFSLNTEAFF. The DNA of the CDR3 is TGTGCCAGCAGTTTTAGCCTGAACACTGAAGCTTTCTTT.

The chain has TRBV25-1 and TRBJ2-4; D is possibly TRBD1 (7 bases). The germline V gene has CDR1 MGHDK and CDR2 SYGVNS. Between the trimmed V and J ends, which lost 1 base and 0 bases, there was a span of 13 bases. The CDR3 loop spans 17 amino acids. The CDR3: CASSESGRGVAKNIQYF. In DNA, the CDR3 is TGTGCCAGCAGTGAATCGGGCAGGGGGGTAGCCAAAAACATTCAGTACTTC. The entire variable domain, with the rest obtained from reference TRBV25-1 and TRBJ2-4, is as follows: EADIYQTPRYLVIGTGKKITLECSQTMGHDKMYWYQQDPGMELHLIHYSYGVNSTEKGDLSSESTVSRIRTEHFPLTLESARPSHTSQYLCASSESGRGVAKNIQYFGAGTRLSVL.

The chain carries TRBV6-1 and TRBJ1-6, with 7 bases matching TRBD1. Germline V CDR1 and CDR2: MNHNS, SASEGT. There are 17 residues in the CDR3. J lost 5 bases, V lost 2 bases, and 9 bases had no gene match. The CDR3 DNA is TGTGCCAGCAGTGAATACGCGCCACAGGGGAATAATTCACCCCTCCACTTT. Its protein product is CASSEYAPQGNNSPLHF.

This clone was detected only a few times. Within the sample, other DNA sequences also encode this same CDR3. The CDR3 here is CASSYSTVYNSPLHF. The CDR3 bases are TGTGCCAGCAGTTACTCGACAGTTTATAATTCACCCCTCCACTTT. This chain joins TRBV6-5 and TRBJ1-6; maybe TRBD1 (5 bases). Trimming removed 0 bases from V and 4 bases from J, with 7 bases in between. The CDR3 extends over 15 amino acids. Germline values: CDR1 MNHEY, CDR2 SVGAGI.

The V and J genes are TRBV6-1 and TRBJ2-3, with TRBD1 identical over 8 bases. Germline CDR1 reads MNHNS; CDR2 reads SASEGT. Germline trimming cut 0 bases from V and 6 bases from J; bases unmatched to any gene: 5. CDR3 size: 15 residues. CDR3 region: CASSEALQGDDTQYF. The CDR3 DNA reads as TGTGCCAGCAGTGAAGCGCTACAGGGGGACGATACGCAGTATTTT.

The V gene is TRBV2, the J gene TRBJ1-1; 9 bases are shared with TRBD1. The germline V gene has CDR1 SNHLY and CDR2 FYNNEI. There are 13 residues in the CDR3. J was trimmed by 8 bases and V by 6 bases; bases with no gene match: 7. DNA for the CDR3: TGTGCCAGCAGCCCCGGGACAGGGCTAGAAGCTTTCTTT. Its protein product is CASSPGTGLEAFF.

The J gene is TRBJ1-4, the V gene TRBV6-2 or TRBV6-3; D remains ambiguous. Germline V CDR1 and CDR2: MNHEY, SVGEGT. The CDR3 consists of 12 residues. The V end lost 5 bases, the J end lost 8 bases, and 9 bases lay between the germline ends. The CDR3 DNA follows: TGTGCCAGCAGTCGTCTCTCCGAAAAACTGTTTTTT. This codes for CASSRLSEKLFF.

In its sample, this clone was seen once. The gene calls are TRBV4-1 and TRBJ1-1, with a possible D match to TRBD1 (5 bases). CDR1 and CDR2 from the germline V gene are MGHRA and YSYEKL. Trimming shortened V by 0 bases and J by 7 bases, and 15 bases separated the two germline ends. CDR3 size: 15 residues. The CDR3 sequence is CASSQDGRVGGEAFF. In nucleotides, the CDR3 is TGCGCCAGCAGCCAAGACGGCAGGGTGGGAGGTGAAGCTTTCTTT.

This sequence joins TRBV7-9 and TRBJ2-7; D remains unclear. From germline, CDR1 is SEHNR and CDR2 FQNEAQ (reference sequence). The CDR3 has 15 amino acids. V was pared by 1 base and J by 2 bases, with 12 bases between. The chain's CDR3 is CASSLGAPEPYEQYF. The CDR3 DNA reads as TGTGCCAGCAGCTTAGGGGCTCCGGAACCCTACGAGCAGTACTTC.

V usage is TRBV7-9 and J usage is TRBJ1-2, with 8 bases that match TRBD1. In germline, CDR1 is SEHNR, CDR2 FQNEAQ (reference sequence). This CDR3 has 15 residues. V lost 4 bases, J lost 3 bases, and 7 bases stayed unmatched. The CDR3 region is CASSYGQGVDYGYTF. For the CDR3, the DNA is TGTGCCAGCAGCTACGGACAGGGCGTAGACTATGGCTACACCTTC.

The chain has TRBV19 and TRBJ2-7; D might be TRBD2 (6 bases). Germline CDR1 LNHDA, CDR2 SQIVND (reference sequence). V shed 1 base and J shed 2 bases, with 9 bases lying between them. The CDR3 is 14 residues long. For the CDR3, the DNA is TGTGCCAGTAGTATAGTGGGGGGAACCTACGAGCAGTACTTC. Translating gives CASSIVGGTYEQYF.

The rearrangement uses TRBV19 and TRBJ2-1; D is undetermined. The V gene lost 9 bases and the J gene lost 4 bases, with 7 bases spanning the gap. Germline V CDR1 and CDR2: LNHDA, SQIVND (reference sequence). This CDR3 is built from 11 residues. The CDR3 loop reads CASGSYNEQFF. CDR3 bases: TGTGCCAGCGGGTCTTACAATGAGCAGTTCTTC. Full variable domain (missing parts from reference TRBV19 and TRBJ2-1): DGGITQSPKYLFRKEGQNVTLSCEQNLNHDAMYWYRQDPGQGLRLIYYSQIVNDFQKGDIAEGYSVSREKKESFPLTVTSAQKNPTAFYLCASGSYNEQFFGPGTRLTVL.

V usage is TRBV5-4 and J usage is TRBJ1-2; TRBD1 agrees at 7 bases. Trimming took 6 bases from V and 4 from J; bases not matched to a gene: 12. Germline CDR1 SGHNT, CDR2 YYREEE (reference sequence). The length of the CDR3 is 15 residues. The CDR3 here is CASIPKGTGVYGYTF. As DNA, the CDR3 is TGTGCCAGCATCCCTAAGGGAACAGGGGTCTATGGCTACACCTTC.

The chain joins TRBV20-1 to TRBJ2-1; the match to TRBD2 covers 9 bases. Trimming took 3 bases from V and 3 from J; bases not matched to a gene: 0. Looked up from germline, CDR1 is DFQATT and CDR2 is SNEGSKA (reference sequence). The CDR3 length is 13 residues. The CDR3 region has the DNA TGCAGTGCTAGTAGCGGGGGCTACAATGAGCAGTTCTTC. This encodes CSASSGGYNEQFF.

V gene TRBV14 combines with J gene TRBJ2-7, with TRBD2 matching 8 bases. Germline CDR1 is SGHDN and CDR2 is FVKESK. With V trimmed by 0 bases and J by 3 bases, 13 bases remained unmatched. The CDR3 covers 18 residues. For the CDR3, the DNA is TGTGCCAGCAGCCAAGAAATAATGGGCCAGCGGGAGTACTACGAGCAGTACTTC. Protein: CASSQEIMGQREYYEQYF. Variable domain in full (rest from reference TRBV14 and TRBJ2-7): EAGVTQFPSHSVIEKGQTVTLRCDPISGHDNLYWYRRVMGKEIKFLLHFVKESKQDESGMPNNRFLAERTGGTYSTLKVQPAELEDSGVYFCASSQEIMGQREYYEQYFGPGTRLTVT.

The chain recombines TRBV2 with TRBJ1-1, with a tentative D call TRBD1 (6 bases). V lost 6 bases to trimming and J lost 0 bases, with 11 bases between them. The germline CDR1 and CDR2 sequences are SNHLY and FYNNEI. The CDR3 extends over 14 amino acids. DNA of the CDR3: TGTGCCAGCAGGAAACAGGGTATGAACACTGAAGCTTTCTTT. Its translation is CASRKQGMNTEAFF.

CDR3 sequence: CASSYGASGLTGELFF. The CDR3 nucleotides are TGTGCCAGCAGTTACGGGGCTAGCGGGTTGACCGGGGAGCTGTTTTTT. The chain has TRBV6-5 and TRBJ2-2; 8 nucleotides align to TRBD2. The junction had 7 bases not matched to a gene; V was cut back by 2 bases and J by 5 bases. The CDR3 covers 16 residues. Per the germline V gene, CDR1 is MNHEY and CDR2 is SVGAGI.

This clone was seen only once. The gene calls are TRBV6-5 and TRBJ1-5; possibly TRBD1 for D (5 bases). CDR3 length: 14 amino acids. In germline, CDR1 is MNHEY, CDR2 SVGAGI. Between the trimmed V and J ends, which lost 2 bases and 7 bases, there was a span of 12 bases. This CDR3 is CASSYPRGEQPQHF. CDR3 DNA sequence: TGTGCCAGCAGTTACCCCCGGGGGGAGCAGCCCCAGCATTTT.

This clone was observed a handful of times. This CDR3 reads CASSTDRGLVAFF. The DNA of the CDR3 is TGTGCCAGCAGCACGGACAGGGGGCTGGTAGCTTTCTTT. The chain recombines TRBV6-6 with TRBJ1-1, with 11 positions matching TRBD1. J gave up 10 bases and V 6 bases, and 7 bases lay outside the gene matches. Germline CDR1 reads MNHNY; CDR2 reads SVGAGI (reference sequence). This CDR3 has 13 amino acids.

This clone came up a few times. The chain is built from TRBV20-1 and TRBJ2-5, with TRBD2 as a possible D gene (5 bases). CDR3 length: 12 amino acids. V lost 3 bases and J 2 bases, leaving 7 bases between the germline ends. CDR1 and CDR2 from the germline V gene are DFQATT and SNEGSKA (reference sequence). For the CDR3, the DNA is TGCAGTGCTAGTCGGGGTCAAGAGACCCAGTACTTC. It codes for CSASRGQETQYF.

In this sample, this clone turned up a few times. The genes are TRBV2 and TRBJ2-1; TRBD1 is a possible D gene (5 bases). The CDR3 has 15 residues. V was trimmed by 6 bases and J by 0 bases, leaving 12 bases between them. Germline CDR1 and CDR2: SNHLY and FYNNEI. The CDR3 region is CASSPDRYSYNEQFF. CDR3 in DNA: TGTGCCAGCAGCCCCGACAGATACTCCTACAATGAGCAGTTCTTC.

The chain carries TRBV14 and TRBJ1-1; D remains unclear. This CDR3 has 13 amino acids. Germline CDR1 reads SGHDN; CDR2 reads FVKESK. With 8 bases removed from V and 0 bases from J, the gap between germline ends came to 10 bases. The CDR3 loop reads CASADGLNTEAFF. The CDR3 coding sequence is TGTGCCAGCGCCGACGGATTGAACACTGAAGCTTTCTTT.

The chain combines TRBV5-4 with TRBJ1-1; TRBD1 is a possible D gene (5 bases). Germline assignment: CDR1 SGHNT and CDR2 YYREEE (reference sequence). Between the trimmed V and J ends, which lost 0 bases and 2 bases, there was a span of 14 bases. The CDR3 contains 16 residues. CDR3 sequence reads: CASSLDRRVTNTEAFF. The CDR3 DNA reads as TGTGCCAGCAGCTTGGACAGGAGGGTTACAAACACTGAAGCTTTCTTT. The whole variable domain, remainder taken from reference TRBV5-4 and TRBJ1-1, is ETGVTQSPTHLIKTRGQQVTLRCSSQSGHNTVSWYQQALGQGPQFIFQYYREEENGRGNFPPRFSGLQFPNYSSELNVNALELDDSALYLCASSLDRRVTNTEAFFGQGTRLTVV.